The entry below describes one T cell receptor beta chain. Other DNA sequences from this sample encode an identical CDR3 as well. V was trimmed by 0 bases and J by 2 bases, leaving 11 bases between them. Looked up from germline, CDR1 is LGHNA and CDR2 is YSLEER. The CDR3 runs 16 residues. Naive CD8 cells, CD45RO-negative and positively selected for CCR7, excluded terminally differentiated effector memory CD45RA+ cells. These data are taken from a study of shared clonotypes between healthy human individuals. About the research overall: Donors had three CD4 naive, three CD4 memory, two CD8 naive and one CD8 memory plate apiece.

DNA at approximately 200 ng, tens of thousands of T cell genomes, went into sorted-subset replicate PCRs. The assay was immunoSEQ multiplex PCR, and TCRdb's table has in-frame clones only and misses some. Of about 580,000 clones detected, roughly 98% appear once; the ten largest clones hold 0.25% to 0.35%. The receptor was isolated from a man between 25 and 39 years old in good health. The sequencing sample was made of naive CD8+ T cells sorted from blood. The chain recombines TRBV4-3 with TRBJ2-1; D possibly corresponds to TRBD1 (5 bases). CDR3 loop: CASSQDSGLTYNEQFF. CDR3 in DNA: TGCGCCAGCAGCCAAGATTCAGGGTTAACCTACAATGAGCAGTTCTTC.